Included here is one T cell receptor beta chain sequence, with context. The data were taken from a study of cytomegalovirus exposure and HLA in healthy donors. PCR employed 60 Vbeta and 13 Jbeta primers. Assay used: immunoSEQ multiplex PCR; TCRdb lists only in-frame clones, some missing. Among about 130,000 clones listed, approximately 8.7% were seen once. CDR1 and CDR2 from the germline V gene are MGHRA and YSYEKL. CDR3 length: 15 amino acids. V shed 7 bases, J shed 3 bases, and the junction held 8 bases outside the gene matches. All donors participated as healthy donors of bone marrow. This TCR was recovered from a man aged 40-55 years in good health and CMV-seronegative. This chain connects TRBV4-1 to TRBJ2-2; 7 bases agree with TRBD1. Material: PBMCs. The CDR3 loop is CASTDRVRDTGELFF. CDR3 coding DNA: TGCGCCAGCACAGACAGGGTCAGAGACACCGGGGAGCTGTTTTTT.